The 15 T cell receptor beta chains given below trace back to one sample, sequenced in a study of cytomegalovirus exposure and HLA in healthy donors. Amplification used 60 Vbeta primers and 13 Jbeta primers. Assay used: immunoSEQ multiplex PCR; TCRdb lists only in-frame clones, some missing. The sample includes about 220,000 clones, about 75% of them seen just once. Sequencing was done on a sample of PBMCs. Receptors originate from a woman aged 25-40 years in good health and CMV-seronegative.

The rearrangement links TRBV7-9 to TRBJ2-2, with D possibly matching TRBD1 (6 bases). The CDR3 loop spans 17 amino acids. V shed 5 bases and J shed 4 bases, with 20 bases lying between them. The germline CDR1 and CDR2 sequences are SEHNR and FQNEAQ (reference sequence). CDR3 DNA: TGTGCCAGCAGCGGGACAACAGGTCCCCAAAGCACCGGGGAGCTGTTTTTT. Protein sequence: CASSGTTGPQSTGELFF.

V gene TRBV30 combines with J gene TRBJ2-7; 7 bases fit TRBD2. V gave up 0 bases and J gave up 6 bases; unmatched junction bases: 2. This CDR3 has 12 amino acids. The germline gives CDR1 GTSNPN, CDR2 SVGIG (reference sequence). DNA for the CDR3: TGTGCCTGGAGTGTAAGCGGGGTCGAGCAGTACTTC. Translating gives CAWSVSGVEQYF.

CDR3 bases: TGCGCCAGCAGCCACGAGTTCACCCTCCCTTTCGAGCAGTACTTC. It is translated as CASSHEFTLPFEQYF. V is TRBV4-1 and J is TRBJ2-7; D uncertain. V lost 3 bases and J lost 6, with 18 bases in between. Per germline, CDR1 MGHRA and CDR2 YSYEKL. The CDR3 contains 15 residues.

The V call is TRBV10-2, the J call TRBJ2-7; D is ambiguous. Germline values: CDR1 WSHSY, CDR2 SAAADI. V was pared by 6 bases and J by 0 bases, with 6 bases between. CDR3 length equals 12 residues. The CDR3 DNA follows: TGCGCCAGCAGCCTAGACTCCTACGAGCAGTACTTC. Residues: CASSLDSYEQYF.

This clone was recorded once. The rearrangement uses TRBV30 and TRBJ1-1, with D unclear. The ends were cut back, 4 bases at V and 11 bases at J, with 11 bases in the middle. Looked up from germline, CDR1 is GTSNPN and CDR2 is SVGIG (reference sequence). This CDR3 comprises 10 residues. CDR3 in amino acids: CAWTRGGAFF. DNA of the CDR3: TGTGCCTGGACCCGCGGAGGGGCTTTCTTT.

The CDR3 reads CASSEDPLGRAFF. CDR3 bases: TGTGCCAGCAGTGAAGATCCCCTGGGCCGAGCTTTCTTT. The chain has TRBV6-5 and TRBJ1-1, with unresolved D. Germline CDR1 and CDR2: MNHEY and SVGAGI. V lost 5 bases to trimming and J lost 10 bases, with 17 bases between them. The CDR3 runs to 13 residues.

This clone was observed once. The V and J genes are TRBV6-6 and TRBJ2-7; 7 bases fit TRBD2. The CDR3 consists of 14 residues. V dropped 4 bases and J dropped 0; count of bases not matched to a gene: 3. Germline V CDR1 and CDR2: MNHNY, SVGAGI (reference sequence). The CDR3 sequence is CASSSLADSYEQYF. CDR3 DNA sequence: TGTGCCAGCAGTTCCCTAGCGGACTCCTACGAGCAGTACTTC.

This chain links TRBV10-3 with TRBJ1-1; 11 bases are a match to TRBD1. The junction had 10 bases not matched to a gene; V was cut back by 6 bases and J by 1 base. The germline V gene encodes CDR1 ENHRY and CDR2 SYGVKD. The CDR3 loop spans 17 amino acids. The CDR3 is CAISRTGQGAGNTEAFF. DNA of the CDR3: TGTGCCATCAGCCGAACTGGACAGGGGGCGGGGAACACTGAAGCTTTCTTT.

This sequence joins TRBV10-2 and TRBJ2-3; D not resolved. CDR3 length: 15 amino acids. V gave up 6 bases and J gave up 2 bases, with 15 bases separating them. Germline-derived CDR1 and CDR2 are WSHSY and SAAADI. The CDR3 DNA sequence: TGCGCCAGCAGGCGGATGGAAATATCCACAGATACGCAGTATTTT. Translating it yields CASRRMEISTDTQYF.

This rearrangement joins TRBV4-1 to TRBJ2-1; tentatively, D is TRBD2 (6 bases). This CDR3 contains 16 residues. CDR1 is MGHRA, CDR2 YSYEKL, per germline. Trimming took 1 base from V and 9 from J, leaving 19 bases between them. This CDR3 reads CASSQVSGPAVSEQFF. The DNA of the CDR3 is TGCGCCAGCAGCCAAGTTAGCGGACCTGCAGTAAGTGAGCAGTTCTTC.

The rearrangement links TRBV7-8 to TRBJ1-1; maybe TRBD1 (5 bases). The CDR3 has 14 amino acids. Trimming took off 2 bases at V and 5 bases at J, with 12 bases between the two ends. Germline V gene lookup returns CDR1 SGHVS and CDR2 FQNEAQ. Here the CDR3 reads CASSLMGGGTEAFF. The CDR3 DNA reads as TGTGCCAGCAGCTTAATGGGGGGAGGAACTGAAGCTTTCTTT.

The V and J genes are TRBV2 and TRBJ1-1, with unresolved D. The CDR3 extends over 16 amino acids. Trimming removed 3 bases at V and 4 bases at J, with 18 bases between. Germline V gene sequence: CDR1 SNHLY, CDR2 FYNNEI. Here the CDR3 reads CASSDAGPPWLTEAFF. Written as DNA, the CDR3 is TGTGCCAGCAGTGACGCAGGCCCCCCCTGGCTCACTGAAGCTTTCTTT. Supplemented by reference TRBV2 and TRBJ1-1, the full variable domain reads EPEVTQTPSHQVTQMGQEVILRCVPISNHLYFYWYRQILGQKVEFLVSFYNNEISEKSEIFDDQFSVERPDGSNFTLKIRSTKLEDSAMYFCASSDAGPPWLTEAFFGQGTRLTVV.

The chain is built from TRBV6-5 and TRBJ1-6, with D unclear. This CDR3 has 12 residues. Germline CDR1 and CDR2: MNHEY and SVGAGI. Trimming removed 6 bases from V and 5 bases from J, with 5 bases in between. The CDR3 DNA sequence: TGTGCCAGCAGCAGTGATAATTCACCCCTCCACTTT. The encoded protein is CASSSDNSPLHF.

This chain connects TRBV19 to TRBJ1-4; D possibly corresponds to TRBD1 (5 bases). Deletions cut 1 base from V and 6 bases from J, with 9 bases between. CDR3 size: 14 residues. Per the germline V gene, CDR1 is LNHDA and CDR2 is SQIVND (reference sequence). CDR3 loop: CASSIGGDYEKLFF. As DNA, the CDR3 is TGTGCCAGTAGTATAGGAGGGGACTATGAAAAACTGTTTTTT.

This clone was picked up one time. The chain's CDR3 is CASSPRGNYGYTF. The CDR3 coding sequence is TGTGCCAGCAGTCCCAGGGGGAACTATGGCTACACCTTC. V is TRBV6-1 and J is TRBJ1-2; TRBD1 agrees at 7 bases. Germline trimming cut 5 bases from V and 2 bases from J; bases unmatched to any gene: 2. Germline CDR1 and CDR2: MNHNS and SASEGT. This CDR3 spans 13 amino acids.